This record covers a single TCR beta chain. Its target is unknown. A read error may produce the germline difference seen at one junction end. The germline gives CDR1 SGHRS, CDR2 YFSETQ. This CDR3 region has 15 residues. Study-wide points: Tumor memory CD4+ T cell TCR gene usage clustered with blood and lymph node memory CD4+ cells and lymph node naive CD4+ cells. Larger-cohort validation covered only one TCR beta V-J rearrangement. Greatest tumor Treg TCR overlap was with tumor naive CD4+ cells.

Constant-region reverse primers amplified full-length variable regions, followed by semi-nested Nested Universal Primer A PCR. TCRdb re-called the 5' RACE reads through MiXCR, storing one row per CDR3 protein. The table lists about 60,000 distinct CDR3 sequences, under 35% of them singletons. The chain carries TRBV5-1 and TRBJ2-1; D might be TRBD1 (5 bases). The sequence was collected from a female donor with breast cancer. The sample taken for sequencing was tumor-infiltrating naive CD4+ T cells sorted from the breast tumor. The subset is: naive CD4+ T cells, CD4+CD45RA+CD25-. CDR3 DNA: TGCGCCAGCAGCCTCAGACAGTCCTCCTACAATGAGCGGTTCTTC. It encodes CASSLRQSSYNERFF.